This is a list of T cell receptor beta chains from one sample in a study of blood T cell repertoires in COVID-19. TCRdb's copy holds only in-frame clones and misses some; the assay was immunoSEQ multiplex PCR. Of 150,000 to 200,000 clones in the sample, 75% to 90% were seen once. The sequenced material came from peripheral blood. The receptors originated from a woman in her 70s with COVID-19, enrolled during active disease. Each CDR3 is given with its conserved first and last residue. Fields, in order: V gene, D gene, J gene, clone size, CDR3 DNA, CDR3 protein. D genes are given only for firm matches. Part of the rows lack a size; the others show once, few, many or a class for expanded clones.

v_gene: TRBV9
d_gene: TRBD2
j_gene: TRBJ2-1
abundance: NA
CDR3nt: TGTGCCAGCAGCGTAACAGCGGGACCCTACAATGAGCAGTTCTTC
CDR3aa: CASSVTAGPYNEQFF

v_gene: TRBV5-1
d_gene: NA
j_gene: TRBJ1-6
abundance: NA
CDR3nt: TGCGCCAGCAGCTTGGAAGGTCAGGGTAATTCACCCCTCCACTTT
CDR3aa: CASSLEGQGNSPLHF

v_gene: TRBV2
d_gene: NA
j_gene: TRBJ1-5
abundance: NA
CDR3nt: TGTGCCAGCGTCCCGACAGACACCAATCAGCCCCAGCATTTT
CDR3aa: CASVPTDTNQPQHF

v_gene: TRBV5-1
d_gene: NA
j_gene: TRBJ2-2
abundance: NA
CDR3nt: TGCGCCAGCAGCTCCGGACTTAGCGAGGGGGCCGGGGAGCTGTTTTTT
CDR3aa: CASSSGLSEGAGELFF

v_gene: TRBV6-5
d_gene: NA
j_gene: TRBJ1-5
abundance: NA
CDR3nt: TGTGCCAGCAGTTACCGAGATAGCAATCAGCCCCAGCATTTT
CDR3aa: CASSYRDSNQPQHF

v_gene: TRBV5-1
d_gene: NA
j_gene: TRBJ2-3
abundance: NA
CDR3nt: TGCGCCAGCAGCTCCAGGCGGGATTTCCCTAGCACAGATACGCAGTATTTT
CDR3aa: CASSSRRDFPSTDTQYF

v_gene: TRBV2
d_gene: TRBD1
j_gene: TRBJ1-6
abundance: NA
CDR3nt: TGTGCCAGCAGCACGACAGGGACGGGTTCACCCCTCCACTTT
CDR3aa: CASSTTGTGSPLHF

v_gene: TRBV7-8
d_gene: NA
j_gene: TRBJ1-1
abundance: once
CDR3nt: TGTGCCAGCAGCAGGGGGACTGAAGCTTTCTTT
CDR3aa: CASSRGTEAFF

v_gene: TRBV28
d_gene: TRBD1
j_gene: TRBJ2-2
abundance: NA
CDR3nt: TGTGCCAGCAGTTTCTCCGGGACAGGGACCGGGGAGCTGTTTTTT
CDR3aa: CASSFSGTGTGELFF

v_gene: TRBV5-1
d_gene: TRBD2
j_gene: TRBJ2-5
abundance: few
CDR3nt: TGCGCCAGCAGCTTGGTGGGGACTAGCGGGAGGACTAAAGAGACCCAGTACTTC
CDR3aa: CASSLVGTSGRTKETQYF

v_gene: TRBV19
d_gene: TRBD2
j_gene: TRBJ2-3
abundance: NA
CDR3nt: TGTGCCAGTAGCCCGGGGGGTCGGACAGATACGCAGTATTTT
CDR3aa: CASSPGGRTDTQYF

v_gene: TRBV14
d_gene: NA
j_gene: TRBJ2-3
abundance: once
CDR3nt: TGTGCCAGCAGCCAACTGCCGAGTCTAGTGGTGACAGATACGCAGTATTTT
CDR3aa: CASSQLPSLVVTDTQYF

v_gene: TRBV3-1/TRBV3-2
d_gene: TRBD2
j_gene: TRBJ2-7
abundance: NA
CDR3nt: TGTGCCAGCAGAAATGCGGGAGGGCCCAACGAGCAGTACTTC
CDR3aa: CASRNAGGPNEQYF

v_gene: TRBV27
d_gene: NA
j_gene: TRBJ1-5
abundance: NA
CDR3nt: TGTGCCAGCAGATTGGCAGGTAACAATCAGCCCCAGCATTTT
CDR3aa: CASRLAGNNQPQHF

v_gene: TRBV5-1
d_gene: TRBD2
j_gene: TRBJ2-1
abundance: NA
CDR3nt: TGCGCCAGCAGCTTGTTCGGACTAGCGGAGGAACATGAGCAGTTCTTC
CDR3aa: CASSLFGLAEEHEQFF

v_gene: TRBV15
d_gene: TRBD1
j_gene: TRBJ2-7
abundance: NA
CDR3nt: TGTGCCACCAGCAAGGACAGGGGATCCTCCTACGAGCAGTACTTC
CDR3aa: CATSKDRGSSYEQYF